Below, 14 T cell receptor beta chains from the same sample are listed, as sequenced in a study of T-cell reconstitution after alpha-beta-depleted transplantation in children. Unique molecular identifiers were built into the TCRbeta library. TCRdb re-analysed the PCR reads in MiXCR, keeping a single row per CDR3 protein. The sample yields roughly 250,000 distinct CDR3 sequences, roughly 8% seen once. The material sequenced was PBMCs, mostly from graft donor cells, taken 180 days after TCRalphabeta/CD19-depleted stem cell transplant. The receptor set was obtained from a male patient between 5 and 17 years old who had a stem cell transplant for acute lymphoblastic leukemia, so the T cells may come from the graft donor.

Ten or more counts support this clonotype. This sequence joins TRBV28 and TRBJ1-3, with a possible D match to TRBD1 (6 bases). The V gene lost 7 bases and the J gene lost 10 bases, with 14 bases spanning the gap. The CDR3 consists of 12 residues. The germline gives CDR1 MDHEN, CDR2 SYDVKM. CDR3 amino acids: CASTSWGLTIYF. DNA for the CDR3: TGTGCCAGCACTTCTTGGGGGCTTACCATATATTTT.

The rearrangement links TRBV6-1 to TRBJ2-1; D ambiguous. Trimming shortened V by 6 bases and J by 0 bases, and 6 bases separated the two germline ends. Germline V lookup: CDR1 MNHNS, CDR2 SASEGT. The CDR3 spans 13 residues. CDR3 sequence reads: CASSHPSYNEQFF. DNA for the CDR3: TGTGCCAGCAGCCACCCCTCCTACAATGAGCAGTTCTTC.

Ten or more counts support this clonotype. The rearrangement links TRBV27 to TRBJ2-7; D may be TRBD1 or TRBD2 (6 bases each). The CDR3 runs to 13 residues. Germline V CDR1 and CDR2: MNHEY, SMNVEV (reference sequence). V was trimmed by 9 bases and J by 2 bases, leaving 14 bases between them. The CDR3 DNA follows: TGTGCCAGTTCCCTCCGGGGGCCCTACGAGCAGTACTTC. This encodes CASSLRGPYEQYF.

The sample holds many counts of this clonotype. The CDR3 coding sequence is TGTGCCACCAGTGATAGGACAGCGGTGGATGAGCAGTTCTTC. Protein product: CATSDRTAVDEQFF. V usage is TRBV24-1 and J usage is TRBJ2-1; D might be TRBD1 (6 bases). The V gene lost 3 bases and the J gene lost 8 bases, with 13 bases spanning the gap. This CDR3 region has 14 residues. From germline, CDR1 is KGHDR and CDR2 SFDVKD.

CDR3: CASRPGTGELFF. DNA for the CDR3: TGTGCCAGTCGGCCGGGCACCGGGGAGCTGTTTTTT. The genes are TRBV19 and TRBJ2-2, with D uncertain. With 8 bases removed from V and 4 bases from J, the gap between germline ends came to 8 bases. Germline V gene lookup returns CDR1 LNHDA and CDR2 SQIVND (reference sequence). The CDR3 contains 12 residues.

This clonotype came up many times. The rearrangement uses TRBV7-3 and TRBJ2-1, with 12 positions matching TRBD2. This CDR3 spans 14 amino acids. Germline CDR1 SGHTA, CDR2 FQGTGA. Trimming removed 2 bases from V and 9 bases from J; junction bases left unmatched: 2. CDR3 in amino acids: CASSLPSGRGEQFF. In nucleotides, the CDR3 is TGTGCCAGCAGCTTACCTAGCGGGAGGGGTGAGCAGTTCTTC.

In its sample, this clonotype was seen many times. This sequence joins TRBV4-3 and TRBJ1-6, with a weak D call TRBD1 (6 bases). The CDR3 covers 14 residues. V gave up 0 bases and J gave up 10 bases, with 10 bases separating them. Germline values: CDR1 LGHNA, CDR2 YSLEER. DNA for the CDR3: TGCGCCAGCAGCCAAGATTCAGGGGACTCACCCCTCCACTTT. Amino acids: CASSQDSGDSPLHF.

This rearrangement joins TRBV6-1 to TRBJ2-4; D is unclear. This CDR3 spans 15 amino acids. Deletions cut 5 bases from V and 0 bases from J, with 11 bases between. CDR1 is MNHNS, CDR2 SASEGT, per germline. CDR3 protein: CASSHKDSAKNIQYF. CDR3 sequence (DNA): TGTGCCAGCAGTCATAAAGACTCAGCCAAAAACATTCAGTACTTC.

In this sample, this clonotype turned up many times. The chain couples TRBV27 to TRBJ2-7; maybe TRBD1 (5 bases). V shed 5 bases and J shed 0 bases, with 17 bases lying between them. Germline V gene lookup returns CDR1 MNHEY and CDR2 SMNVEV (reference sequence). The CDR3 spans 16 residues. The CDR3 protein is CASSPLGQGLSYEQYF. In nucleotides, the CDR3 is TGTGCCAGCAGTCCTTTGGGGCAGGGTCTCTCCTACGAGCAGTACTTC.

V usage is TRBV20-1 and J usage is TRBJ2-2; possible D gene TRBD1, 6 bases. Germline V lookup: CDR1 DFQATT, CDR2 SNEGSKA (reference sequence). CDR3 length equals 16 residues. Trimming took off 0 bases at V and 13 bases at J, with 24 bases between the two ends. CDR3 nucleotide sequence: TGCAGTGCTAGAGATTACCAGGGGCCTAACACCAGCAGGCTGTTTTTT. This gives the protein CSARDYQGPNTSRLFF.

There are many counts of this clonotype. The chain uses TRBV12-3 or TRBV12-4 and TRBJ1-1; D may be TRBD1 (5 bases). This CDR3 is 14 amino acids long. V lost 7 bases to trimming and J lost 6 bases, with 18 bases between them. The CDR3 region has the DNA TGTGCCAGCACCCCGGGACTGGCTTCATCTGAAGCTTTCTTT. Protein sequence: CASTPGLASSEAFF.

This clonotype was observed many times. CDR3 nucleotides: TGCGCCAGCAGCCAAGATTTCCAGGGAGGGCCCAATGGCTACACCTTC. Protein product: CASSQDFQGGPNGYTF. This rearrangement joins TRBV4-3 to TRBJ1-2; D is perhaps TRBD1 (5 bases). With 0 bases removed from V and 6 bases from J, the gap between germline ends came to 17 bases. CDR3 length equals 16 residues. Germline CDR1 and CDR2: LGHNA and YSLEER.

This clonotype was counted many times. This chain links TRBV5-1 with TRBJ1-4, with 8 bases lining up with TRBD1. This CDR3 spans 16 amino acids. The V segment lost 0 bases and the J segment 4 bases; nucleotides outside the gene matches: 5. Germline CDR1 is SGHRS and CDR2 is YFSETQ. CDR3 residues: CASSLGQGRDNEKLFF. The CDR3 DNA is TGCGCCAGCAGCTTGGGACAGGGGCGTGATAATGAAAAACTGTTTTTT.

This clonotype was seen at least ten times. V gene TRBV5-4 combines with J gene TRBJ2-1; 15 bases map to TRBD2. There are 19 residues in the CDR3. The J segment lost 5 bases and the V segment lost 6 bases, leaving 15 bases of the junction unmatched. Germline V gives CDR1 SGHNT, CDR2 YYREEE (reference sequence). The CDR3 sequence is CASKEPGLAGGGRNNEQFF. As DNA, the CDR3 is TGTGCCAGCAAAGAGCCGGGACTAGCGGGGGGCGGCAGAAACAATGAGCAGTTCTTC.